This TCR beta chain derives from a study of cytomegalovirus exposure and HLA in healthy donors. General study results and limits: Roughly even sequencing depth across donors was the assumption behind the presence/absence analyses. Association of approximately 18,000 TCR beta sequences with HLA alleles was found at 0.05 false discovery rate in a later analysis.

Regarding this clone: Antigen: not known.

The CDR3 loop spans 16 amino acids. With 0 bases removed from V and 3 bases from J, the gap between germline ends came to 14 bases. Looked up from germline, CDR1 is SGHTA and CDR2 is FQGNSA. A multiplex PCR was run with 60 Vbeta primers and 13 Jbeta primers. In the original processing: Later analysis identified tens of millions of unique TCR beta chains, 10 million to 12 million shared. TCRdb keeps only in-frame clones here, not all; method: immunoSEQ multiplex PCR. Clonal size and the V and J genes are those of that table, whereas D and trimming came from the DNA. The sample consists of some 150,000 clones, 75% to 80% of them appearing once.

The chain combines TRBV7-2 with TRBJ2-5; TRBD1 is a possible D gene (7 bases). Sequenced input: PBMCs. The receptor was derived from a woman aged 45-65 years in good health and CMV-seronegative. This CDR3 reads CASSLAQGGFEETQYF. DNA of the CDR3: TGTGCCAGCAGCTTAGCGCAGGGGGGATTTGAAGAGACCCAGTACTTC.